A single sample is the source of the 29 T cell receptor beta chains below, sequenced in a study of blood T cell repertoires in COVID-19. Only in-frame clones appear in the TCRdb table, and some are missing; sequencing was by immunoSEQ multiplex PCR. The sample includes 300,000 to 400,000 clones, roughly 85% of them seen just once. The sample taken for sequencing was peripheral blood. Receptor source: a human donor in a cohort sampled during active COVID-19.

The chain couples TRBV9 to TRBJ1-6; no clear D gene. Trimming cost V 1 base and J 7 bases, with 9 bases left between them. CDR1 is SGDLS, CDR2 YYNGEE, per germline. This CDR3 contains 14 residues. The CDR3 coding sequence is TGTGCCAGCAGCGTAAACAGTCGAAATTCACCCCTCCACTTT. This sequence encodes CASSVNSRNSPLHF.

CDR3 region: CANQGADNQPQHF. The CDR3 DNA reads as TGTGCCAACCAAGGGGCCGACAATCAGCCCCAGCATTTT. The rearrangement uses TRBV10-3 and TRBJ1-5; tentative D call: TRBD1 (5 bases). The CDR3 spans 13 residues. Trimming left V 10 bases short and J 3 bases short, with 13 bases between. Germline V lookup: CDR1 ENHRY, CDR2 SYGVKD.

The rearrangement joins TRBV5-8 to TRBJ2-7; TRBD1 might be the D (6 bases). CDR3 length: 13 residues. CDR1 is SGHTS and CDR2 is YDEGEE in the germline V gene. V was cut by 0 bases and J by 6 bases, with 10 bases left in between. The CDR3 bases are TGTGCCAGCAGCTTGGATCAGGGGCTCGAGCAGTACTTC. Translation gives CASSLDQGLEQYF. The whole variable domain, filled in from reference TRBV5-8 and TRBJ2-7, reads EAGVTQSPTHLIKTRGQQATLRCSPISGHTSVYWYQQALGLGLQFLLWYDEGEERNRGNFPPRFSGRQFPNYSSELNVNALELEDSALYLCASSLDQGLEQYFGPGTRLTVT.

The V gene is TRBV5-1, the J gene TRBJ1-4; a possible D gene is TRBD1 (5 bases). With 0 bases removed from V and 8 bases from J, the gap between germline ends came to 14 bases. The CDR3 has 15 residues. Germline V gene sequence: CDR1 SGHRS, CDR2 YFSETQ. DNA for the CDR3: TGCGCCAGCAGCTTGGAGTCTAGGGGTGGGGAAAAACTGTTTTTT. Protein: CASSLESRGGEKLFF.

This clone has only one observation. This CDR3 reads CASSAQGQGNEKLFF. The CDR3, as DNA: TGTGCCAGCAGTGCCCAGGGTCAGGGCAATGAAAAACTGTTTTTT. This sequence joins TRBV2 and TRBJ1-4; TRBD1 might be the D (5 bases). Trimming removed 4 bases from V and 5 bases from J, with 14 bases in between. CDR1 is SNHLY, CDR2 FYNNEI, per germline. The CDR3 has 15 amino acids.

The CDR3 reads CASSLIGQGAREQYF. In DNA, the CDR3 is TGTGCCAGTAGTTTAATTGGGCAGGGGGCTCGAGAGCAGTACTTC. V is TRBV19 and J is TRBJ2-7; 8 nucleotides match TRBD1. Germline trimming cut 5 bases from V and 7 bases from J; bases unmatched to any gene: 13. The CDR3 length is 15 residues. The germline V gene encodes CDR1 LNHDA and CDR2 SQIVND (reference sequence).

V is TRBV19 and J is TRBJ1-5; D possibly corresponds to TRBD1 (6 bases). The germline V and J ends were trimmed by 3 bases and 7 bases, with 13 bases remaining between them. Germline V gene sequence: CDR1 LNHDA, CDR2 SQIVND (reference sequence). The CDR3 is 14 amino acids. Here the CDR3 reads CASSIRGREQPQHF. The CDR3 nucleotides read TGTGCCAGTAGTATCAGGGGAAGAGAGCAGCCCCAGCATTTT.

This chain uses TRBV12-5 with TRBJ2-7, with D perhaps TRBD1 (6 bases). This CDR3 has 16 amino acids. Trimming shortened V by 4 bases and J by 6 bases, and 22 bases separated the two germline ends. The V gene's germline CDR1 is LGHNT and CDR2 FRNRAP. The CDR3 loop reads CASGWHRLGAFVEQYF. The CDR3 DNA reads TGTGCTAGTGGTTGGCATAGATTGGGGGCCTTCGTCGAGCAGTACTTC.

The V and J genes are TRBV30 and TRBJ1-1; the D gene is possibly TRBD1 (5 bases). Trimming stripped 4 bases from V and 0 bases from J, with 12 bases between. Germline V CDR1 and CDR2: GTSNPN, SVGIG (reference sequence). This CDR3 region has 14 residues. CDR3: CAWTWGTLNTEAFF. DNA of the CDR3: TGTGCCTGGACTTGGGGCACACTGAACACTGAAGCTTTCTTT.

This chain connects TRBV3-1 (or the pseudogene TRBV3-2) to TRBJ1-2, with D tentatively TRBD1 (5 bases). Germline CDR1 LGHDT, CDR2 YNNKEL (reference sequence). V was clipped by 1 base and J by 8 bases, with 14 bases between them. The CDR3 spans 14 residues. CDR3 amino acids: CASSQGSGKYGYTF. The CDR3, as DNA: TGTGCCAGCAGCCAAGGTTCAGGGAAATACGGCTACACCTTC.

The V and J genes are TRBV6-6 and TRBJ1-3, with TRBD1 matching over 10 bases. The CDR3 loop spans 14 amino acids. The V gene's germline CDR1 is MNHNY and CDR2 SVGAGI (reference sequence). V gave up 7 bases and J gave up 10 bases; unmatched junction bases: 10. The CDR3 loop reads CASTEPGTGVTIYF. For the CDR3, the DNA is TGTGCCAGCACCGAACCCGGGACAGGGGTGACCATATATTTT.

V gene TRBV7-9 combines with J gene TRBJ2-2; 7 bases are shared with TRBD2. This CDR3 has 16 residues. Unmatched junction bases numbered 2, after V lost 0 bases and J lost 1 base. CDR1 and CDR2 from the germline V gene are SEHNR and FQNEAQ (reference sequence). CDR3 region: CASSLALAENTGELFF. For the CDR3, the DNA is TGTGCCAGCAGCTTAGCGCTAGCGGAGAACACCGGGGAGCTGTTTTTT.

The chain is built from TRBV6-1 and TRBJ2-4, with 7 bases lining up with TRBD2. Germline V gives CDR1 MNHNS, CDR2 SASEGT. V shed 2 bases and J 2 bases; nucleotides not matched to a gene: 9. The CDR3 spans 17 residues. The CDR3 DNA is TGTGCCAGCAGTGAAAGGTGGGGGGGTCCCTCCAAAAACATTCAGTACTTC. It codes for CASSERWGGPSKNIQYF.

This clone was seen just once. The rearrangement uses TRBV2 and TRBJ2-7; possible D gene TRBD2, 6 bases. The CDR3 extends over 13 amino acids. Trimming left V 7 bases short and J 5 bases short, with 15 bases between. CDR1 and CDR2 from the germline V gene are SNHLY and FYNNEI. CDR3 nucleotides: TGTGCCAGCATCGAGGGGCGCGGGAACGAGCAGTACTTC. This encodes CASIEGRGNEQYF.

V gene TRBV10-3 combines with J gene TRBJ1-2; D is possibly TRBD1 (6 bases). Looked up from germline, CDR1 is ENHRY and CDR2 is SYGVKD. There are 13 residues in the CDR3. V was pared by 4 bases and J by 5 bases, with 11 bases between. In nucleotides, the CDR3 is TGTGCCATCAGTGCAGGGGAAATTTATGGCTACACCTTC. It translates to CAISAGEIYGYTF.

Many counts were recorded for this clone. CDR3 sequence reads: CASTQGGAYEQYF. As DNA, the CDR3 is TGTGCCAGCACCCAGGGAGGGGCTTACGAGCAGTACTTC. The chain recombines TRBV6-5 with TRBJ2-7; TRBD2 agrees at 7 bases. The germline V gene has CDR1 MNHEY and CDR2 SVGAGI. V trimming: 7 bases; J trimming: 4 bases; junction bases outside the gene matches: 7. CDR3 length equals 13 residues.

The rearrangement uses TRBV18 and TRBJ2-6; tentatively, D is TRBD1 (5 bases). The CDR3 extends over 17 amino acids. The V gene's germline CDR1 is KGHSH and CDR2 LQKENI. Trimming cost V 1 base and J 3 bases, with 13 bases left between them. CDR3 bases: TGTGCCAGCTCACCACTCAGGGTGGTACGTGGGGCCAACGTCCTGACTTTC. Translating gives CASSPLRVVRGANVLTF.

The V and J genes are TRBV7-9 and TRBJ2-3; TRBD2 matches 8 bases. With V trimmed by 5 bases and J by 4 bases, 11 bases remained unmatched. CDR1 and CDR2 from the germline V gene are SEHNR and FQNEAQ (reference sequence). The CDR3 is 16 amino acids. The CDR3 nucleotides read TGTGCCAGCAGCCCAGCGGCGGGGGGCCGTTCAGATACGCAGTATTTT. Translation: CASSPAAGGRSDTQYF.

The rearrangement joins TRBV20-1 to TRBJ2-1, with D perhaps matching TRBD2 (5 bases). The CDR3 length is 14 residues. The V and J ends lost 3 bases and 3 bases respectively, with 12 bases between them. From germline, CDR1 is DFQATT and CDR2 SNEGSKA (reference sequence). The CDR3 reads CSASVASIYNEQFF. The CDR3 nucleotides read TGCAGTGCTAGTGTGGCTAGCATCTACAATGAGCAGTTCTTC.

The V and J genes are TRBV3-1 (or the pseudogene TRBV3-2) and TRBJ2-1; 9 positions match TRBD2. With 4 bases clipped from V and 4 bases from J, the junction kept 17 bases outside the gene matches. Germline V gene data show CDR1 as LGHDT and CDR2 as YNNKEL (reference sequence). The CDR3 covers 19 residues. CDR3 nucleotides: TGTGCCAGCAGCCGAAGTCACCCAGCGGGGGGCCTGGTGTACAATGAGCAGTTCTTC. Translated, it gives CASSRSHPAGGLVYNEQFF.

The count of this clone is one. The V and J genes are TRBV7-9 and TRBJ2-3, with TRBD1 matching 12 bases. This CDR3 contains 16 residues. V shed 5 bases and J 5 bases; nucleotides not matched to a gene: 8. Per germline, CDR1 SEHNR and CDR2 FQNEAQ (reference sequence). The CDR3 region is CASSQRGQGARDTQYF. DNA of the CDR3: TGTGCCAGCAGCCAAAGGGGACAGGGGGCTAGAGATACGCAGTATTTT.

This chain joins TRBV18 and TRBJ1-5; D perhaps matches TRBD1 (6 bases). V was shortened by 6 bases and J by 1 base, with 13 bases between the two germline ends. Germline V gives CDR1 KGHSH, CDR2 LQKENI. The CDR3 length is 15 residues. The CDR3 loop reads CASSRGTSSNQPQHF. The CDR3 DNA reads TGTGCCAGCTCTCGAGGGACATCGAGCAATCAGCCCCAGCATTTT.

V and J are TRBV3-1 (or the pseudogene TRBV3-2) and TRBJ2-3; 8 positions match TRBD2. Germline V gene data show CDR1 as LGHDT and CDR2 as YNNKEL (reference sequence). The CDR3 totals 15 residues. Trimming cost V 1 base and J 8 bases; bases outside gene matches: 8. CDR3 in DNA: TGTGCCAGCAGCCAAGTCTTGTTAGCGGGGCTTACGCAGTATTTT. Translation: CASSQVLLAGLTQYF.

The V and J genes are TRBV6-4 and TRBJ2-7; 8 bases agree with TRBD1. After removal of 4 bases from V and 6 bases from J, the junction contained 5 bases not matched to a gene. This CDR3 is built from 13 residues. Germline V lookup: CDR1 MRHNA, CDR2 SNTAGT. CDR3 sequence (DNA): TGTGCCAGCAGTGCCTCCGGGACAGGCGAGCAGTACTTC. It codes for CASSASGTGEQYF.

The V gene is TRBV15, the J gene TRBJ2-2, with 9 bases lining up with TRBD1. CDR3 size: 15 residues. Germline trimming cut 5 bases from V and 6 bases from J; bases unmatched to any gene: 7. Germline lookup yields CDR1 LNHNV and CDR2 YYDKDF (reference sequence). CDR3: CATSDRTGVAGELFF. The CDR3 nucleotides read TGTGCCACCAGCGACCGGACAGGGGTCGCCGGGGAGCTGTTTTTT.

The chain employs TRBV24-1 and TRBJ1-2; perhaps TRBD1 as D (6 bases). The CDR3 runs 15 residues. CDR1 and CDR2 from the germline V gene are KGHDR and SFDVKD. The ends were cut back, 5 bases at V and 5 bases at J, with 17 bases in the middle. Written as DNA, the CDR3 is TGTGCCACCAGTGCCGGTAGGGACACAGCATATGGCTACACCTTC. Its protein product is CATSAGRDTAYGYTF.

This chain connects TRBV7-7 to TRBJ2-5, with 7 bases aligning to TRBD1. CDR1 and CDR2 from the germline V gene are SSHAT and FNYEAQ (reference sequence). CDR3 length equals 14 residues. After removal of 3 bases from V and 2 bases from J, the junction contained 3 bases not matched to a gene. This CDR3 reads CASSLRGPQETQYF. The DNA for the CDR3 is TGTGCCAGCAGCTTGAGGGGGCCGCAAGAGACCCAGTACTTC. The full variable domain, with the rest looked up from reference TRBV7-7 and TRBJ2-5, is GAGVSQSPRYKVTKRGQDVTLRCDPISSHATLYWYQQALGQGPEFLTYFNYEAQPDKSGLPSDRFSAERPEGSISTLTIQRTEQRDSAMYRCASSLRGPQETQYFGPGTRLLVL.

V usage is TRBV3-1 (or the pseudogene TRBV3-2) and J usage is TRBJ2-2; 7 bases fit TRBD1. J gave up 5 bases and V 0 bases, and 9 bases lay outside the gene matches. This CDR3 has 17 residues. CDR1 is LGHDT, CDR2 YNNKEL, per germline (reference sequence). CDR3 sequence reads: CASSQEAPSTGTGELFF. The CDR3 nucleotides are TGTGCCAGCAGCCAAGAGGCCCCTTCGACAGGGACCGGGGAGCTGTTTTTT.

CDR3 DNA sequence: TGTGCCAGCCTTGACAGGGGAGTTCACTACGAGCAGTACTTC. Encoded protein: CASLDRGVHYEQYF. The chain employs TRBV6-5 and TRBJ2-7, with 8 bases that match TRBD1. V lost 8 bases, J lost 3 bases, and 9 bases stayed unmatched. Per germline, CDR1 MNHEY and CDR2 SVGAGI. The CDR3 loop spans 14 amino acids.